A single T cell receptor beta chain is shown here with its context. The CDR3 spans 15 residues. V lost 5 bases and J lost 2; bases outside the gene matches: 5. The V gene's germline CDR1 is MDHEN and CDR2 SYDVKM. Sequencing used immunoSEQ multiplex PCR; TCRdb keeps in-frame clones, though not all of them. The table includes around 250,000 clones, around four fifths detected once. The data stem from a study of blood T cell repertoires in COVID-19. Study overall: Samples taken during acute and convalescent COVID-19 were collected in the United States, Italy and Spain.

The chain uses TRBV28 and TRBJ2-1, with TRBD2 identical over 8 bases. This clonotype was obtained from a man older than 75 with acute or convalescent COVID-19. Input material: peripheral blood. The CDR3 loop reads CASSPGGVTYNEQFF. CDR3 bases: TGTGCCAGCAGTCCGGGGGGGGTGACCTACAATGAGCAGTTCTTC. The full variable domain, its missing parts supplied by reference TRBV28 and TRBJ2-1, is DVKVTQSSRYLVKRTGEKVFLECVQDMDHENMFWYRQDPGLGLRLIYFSYDVKMKEKGDIPEGYSVSREKKERFSLILESASTNQTSMYLCASSPGGVTYNEQFFGPGTRLTVL.